Presented here are 2 T cell receptor beta chains from one specimen sequenced in a study of CD8+ T cells in alopecia areata (dated 2018 in TCRdb). The library came from the immunoSEQ multiplex PCR assay. For TCR sequencing, RNA was extracted from every sample and reverse transcribed into cDNA to serve as template. The clones in this table, taken by TCRdb from immuneACCESS, are in-frame only. Not every clone is retained; where verified, under half of the shortfall comes from an unresolved V gene, and the cause of the rest is unknown. A total of approximately 280,000 clones appear in this sample, nearly 60% of them only once. The top ten constitute 1.8% of the sample. This specimen's time point label, interpreted: about 25 weeks on oral tofacitinib. What this sample's treatment or condition label stands for: oral pan-JAK inhibitor, 5-10 mg twice daily. The specimen was CD4+ T cells sorted from blood, collected at week 24, from a patient treated with tofacitinib. The receptors originated from a human donor with alopecia areata.

The chain links TRBV6-5 to TRBJ1-1, with D perhaps TRBD1 (5 bases). The germline gives CDR1 MNHEY, CDR2 SVGAGI. This CDR3 comprises 15 residues. Trimming pared 3 bases from V and 5 bases from J, leaving 16 bases between. CDR3 residues: CASSYGAGMRTEAFF. DNA for the CDR3: TGTGCCAGCAGTTATGGGGCAGGGATGAGGACTGAAGCTTTCTTT.

V and J are TRBV29-1 and TRBJ2-3, with TRBD2 matching over 12 bases. The CDR3 has 17 amino acids. Unmatched junction bases numbered 14, after V lost 6 bases and J lost 4 bases. The germline CDR1 and CDR2 sequences are SQVTM and ANQGSEA. CDR3 loop: CSVLPSGGAGWADTQYF. In DNA, the CDR3 is TGCAGCGTCCTCCCTAGCGGGGGGGCCGGTTGGGCAGATACGCAGTATTTT.